A selection of T cell receptor beta chains follows, all from one sample in a study of T cells in localized non-small cell lung cancer. Here immunoSEQ multiplex PCR was the method, and the copy in TCRdb shows in-frame clones only, minus some. The repertoire holds 90,000 or so clones, with roughly 89% as singletons. Here the sequenced sample was peripheral blood, taken before any cancer treatment. The receptors originated from a man between 40 and 70 years old with stage I squamous cell lung carcinoma. The conserved cysteine and the conserved F or W are not part of the CDR3 here.

v_call cdr3_aa
TRBV4-2 ASSQVTSGGTNTGELF
TRBV29-1 SVEDRGARLTEAF
TRBV14 ASRGDRGLGGNTEAF
TRBV5-6 ASSVDRVRRNTIY
TRBV10-1 ASSQTGQGRETQY
TRBV6-1 ASSEPGGPLRYT
TRBV20-1 SASSNYGYT
TRBV6-5 ASTPTDQRSGYT
TRBV19 ASSIEAGMGNQPQH
TRBV23-1 ASSPKLGASGNTIY
TRBV9 ASSPAAYTTSAYEQY
TRBV18 ASSPRGDEKLF
TRBV19 ASNEGGSGNTIY
TRBV5-1 ASSLISREDTQY
TRBV4-1 ASSQGSGGDYGYT
TRBV6-1 ASSDLPVTSDNSPLH
TRBV29-1 SVEGYRPSSYNEQF
TRBV5-1 ASSPSTGNYGYT
TRBV5-4 ASSLASIGEQF
TRBV27 ASSPPPGRSSGANVLT
TRBV11-3 ASGRDANTGELF
TRBV10-1 ASSDPGQGFTDTQY
TRBV10-3 AISESPYEQY
TRBV18 ASSLTQGYNGYT
TRBV29-1 SVEPGSGTGELF
TRBV9 ASSVDVKGGEQF